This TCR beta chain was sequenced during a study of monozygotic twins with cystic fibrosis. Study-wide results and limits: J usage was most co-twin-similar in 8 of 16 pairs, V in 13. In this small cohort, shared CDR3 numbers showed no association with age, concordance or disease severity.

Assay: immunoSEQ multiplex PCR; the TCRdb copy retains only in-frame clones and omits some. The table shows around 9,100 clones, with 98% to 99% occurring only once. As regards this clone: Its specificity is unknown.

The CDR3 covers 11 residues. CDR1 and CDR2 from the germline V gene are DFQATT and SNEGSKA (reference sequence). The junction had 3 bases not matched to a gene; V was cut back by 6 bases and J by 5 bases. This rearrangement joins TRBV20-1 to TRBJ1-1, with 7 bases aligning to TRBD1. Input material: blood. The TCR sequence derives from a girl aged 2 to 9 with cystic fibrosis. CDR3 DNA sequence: TGCAGTGCCGAACAGGGGACTGAAGCTTTCTTT. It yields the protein CSAEQGTEAFF.